The 16 T cell receptor beta chains below come from one sample, sequenced in a study of T cells expressing NK-cell markers. TCRdb reprocessed the 5' RACE reads, with one entry per CDR3 protein and no DNA. The sample spans 130,000 to 150,000 distinct CDR3 sequences; the ten largest clones claim 12%. Material for sequencing was blood T cells: a sorted CD56 or NKG2C T cell subset, CD4+ or CD8+ T cells, or bulk PBMC T cells (not recorded which). The source is a man aged 18 to 29 in good health.

The gene calls are TRBV4-1 and TRBJ2-1; TCRdb calls TRBD2, which cannot be checked without DNA. The germline V gene encodes CDR1 MGHRA and CDR2 YSYEKL. The CDR3 totals 16 residues. The CDR3 reads CASSQERAASYNEQFF.

V gene TRBV5-1 combines with J gene TRBJ2-1; there is no DNA to check the TCRdb D call of TRBD2. CDR1 and CDR2 (germline): SGHRS, YFSETQ. The CDR3 contains 14 residues. This CDR3 reads CAGVGTCGYNEQFF.

The chain employs TRBV7-8 and TRBJ1-1; no DNA is available, so the TRBD1 call from TCRdb remains unchecked. The CDR3 extends over 19 amino acids. Germline V gene data show CDR1 as SGHVS and CDR2 as FQNEAQ. Here the CDR3 reads CASSLSGLSSDRRNTEAFF.

The chain couples TRBV28 to TRBJ2-1; TCRdb's assignment of TRBD1 cannot be checked, as there is no DNA. Germline V gene sequence: CDR1 MDHEN, CDR2 SYDVKM. The CDR3 totals 16 residues. This CDR3 is CASSLLSGTAYNEQFF.

The gene calls are TRBV10-1 and TRBJ2-3; the D gene TCRdb calls, TRBD2, cannot be checked with no DNA. The CDR3 contains 15 residues. The germline V gene encodes CDR1 WNHNN and CDR2 SYGVQD (reference sequence). The CDR3 protein is CASSELAGGTDTQYF.

V and J are TRBV2 and TRBJ2-1; the TCRdb D gene call, TRBD1, has no DNA to confirm it. This CDR3 comprises 12 residues. Per the germline V gene, CDR1 is SNHLY and CDR2 is FYNNEI. The CDR3 spells CASRAGGNEQFF.

This CDR3 reads CASSYSGTPRNEQFF. The chain is built from TRBV6-5 and TRBJ2-1. The CDR3 extends over 15 amino acids. Germline lookup yields CDR1 MNHEY and CDR2 SVGAGI.

The V and J genes are TRBV6-5 and TRBJ2-5. The CDR3 runs 15 residues. CDR1 is MNHEY, CDR2 SVGAGI, per germline. The CDR3 region is CASSYSSVGWETQYF.

The chain employs TRBV12-3 or TRBV12-4 and TRBJ1-5. This CDR3 spans 12 amino acids. CDR3 region: CASSYGPQPQHF.

This chain links TRBV29-1 with TRBJ1-2; absent DNA, TCRdb's TRBD1 call cannot be checked. Germline CDR1 is SQVTM and CDR2 is ANQGSEA. This CDR3 region has 14 residues. CDR3 loop: CSVDEPPGSYGYTF.

The chain is built from TRBV6-2 or TRBV6-3 and TRBJ2-2; there is no DNA to check the TCRdb D call of TRBD2. From germline, CDR1 is MNHEY and CDR2 SVGEGT. This CDR3 has 16 amino acids. The CDR3 here is CASSLGLAGLTGELFF.

The V gene is TRBV20-1, the J gene TRBJ1-2. From germline, CDR1 is DFQATT and CDR2 SNEGSKA (reference sequence). This CDR3 comprises 16 residues. CDR3 residues: CSARSPEKVTNYGYTF.

The rearrangement joins TRBV5-5 to TRBJ2-4; TCRdb gives TRBD1 as the D gene, but with no DNA this cannot be confirmed. Germline CDR1 and CDR2: SGHKS and YYEKEE (reference sequence). The CDR3 has 14 residues. The CDR3 region is CASSVGDRGNIQYF.

The chain uses TRBV12-3 or TRBV12-4 and TRBJ2-5; there is no DNA to check the TCRdb D call of TRBD2. This CDR3 comprises 15 residues. CDR3 amino acids: CASSSILAAGETQYF.

The CDR3 is CASSLSAGGLYNEQFF. The V gene is TRBV27, the J gene TRBJ2-1; the TCRdb call, TRBD2, lacks DNA for checking. Germline V CDR1 and CDR2: MNHEY, SMNVEV (reference sequence). This CDR3 contains 16 residues.

This chain links TRBV11-2 with TRBJ2-5; TCRdb proposes TRBD2, but this gene call is untestable without DNA. The CDR3 totals 17 residues. Germline V CDR1 and CDR2: SGHAT, FQNNGV. CDR3 in amino acids: CASSLAHPGTSLETQYF.